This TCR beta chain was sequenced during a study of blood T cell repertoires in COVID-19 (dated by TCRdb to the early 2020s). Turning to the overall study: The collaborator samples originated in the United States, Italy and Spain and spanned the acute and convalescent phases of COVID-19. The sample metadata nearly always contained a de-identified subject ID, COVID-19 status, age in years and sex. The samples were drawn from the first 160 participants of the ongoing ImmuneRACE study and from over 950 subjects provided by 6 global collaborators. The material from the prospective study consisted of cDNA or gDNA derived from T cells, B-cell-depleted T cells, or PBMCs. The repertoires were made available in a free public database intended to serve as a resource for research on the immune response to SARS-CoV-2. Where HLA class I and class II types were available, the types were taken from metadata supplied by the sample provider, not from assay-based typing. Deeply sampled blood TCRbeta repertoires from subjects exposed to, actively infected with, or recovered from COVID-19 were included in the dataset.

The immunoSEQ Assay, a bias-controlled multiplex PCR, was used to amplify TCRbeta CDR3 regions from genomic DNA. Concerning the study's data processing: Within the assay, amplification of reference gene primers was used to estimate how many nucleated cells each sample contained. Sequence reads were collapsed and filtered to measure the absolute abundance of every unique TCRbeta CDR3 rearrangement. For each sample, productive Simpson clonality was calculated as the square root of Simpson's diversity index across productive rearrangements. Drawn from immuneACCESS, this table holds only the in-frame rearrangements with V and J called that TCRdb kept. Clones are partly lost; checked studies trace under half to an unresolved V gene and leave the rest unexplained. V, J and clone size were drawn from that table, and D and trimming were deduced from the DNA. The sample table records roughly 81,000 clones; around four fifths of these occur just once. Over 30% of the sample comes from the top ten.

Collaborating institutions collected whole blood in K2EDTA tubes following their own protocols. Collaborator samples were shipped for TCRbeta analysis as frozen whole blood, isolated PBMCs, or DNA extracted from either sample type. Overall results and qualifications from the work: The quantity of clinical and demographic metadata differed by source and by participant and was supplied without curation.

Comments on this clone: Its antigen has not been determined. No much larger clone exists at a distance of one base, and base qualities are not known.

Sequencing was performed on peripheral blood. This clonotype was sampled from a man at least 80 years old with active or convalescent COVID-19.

The sequence in DNA is TGTGCCATCAGGTCCAGGAGGGAGGGGGTAACTGAAGCTTTCTTT. It specifies CAIRSRREGVTEAFF. The chain is encoded by TRBV10-3 joined to TRBJ1-1; tentative D gene TRBD1, with 6 bases matching. At the junction V is shortened by 6 bases and J by 5 bases, with 19 bases in between. The CDR3 numbers 15 residues from cysteine through phenylalanine. Just CDR3 DNA is preserved here, 45 bases in frame from base 1. CDR1 ENHRY and CDR2 SYGVKD were looked up in the germline V gene.